The 2 T cell receptor beta chains presented below share a single source sample, sequenced in a study of beta chain features in type 1 diabetes. Whole-study findings and limits: TCRB CDR3s were moderately but significantly shorter in Type 1 diabetes patients in all four CD4+ subsets.

Sequenced material consisted of expressed TCRB transcripts (all of the isolated RNA was reverse transcribed). Here immunoSEQ multiplex PCR was the method, and the copy in TCRdb shows in-frame clones only, minus some. The sample lists roughly 260,000 clones; approximately 10% were seen once. These receptors are not linked to any known antigen. Sequencing was carried out using naive CD4+ T cells from blood. These TCRs come from a man aged 30 to 39 with type 1 diabetes.

This clone was observed a handful of times. The chain couples TRBV9 to TRBJ2-1, with D perhaps matching TRBD2 (5 bases). CDR1 and CDR2 from the germline V gene are SGDLS and YYNGEE. Trimming left V 0 bases short and J 8 bases short, with 15 bases between. There are 15 residues in the CDR3. CDR3 DNA sequence: TGTGCCAGCAGCGTAGCCCCTGCTAGCACGGATGAGCAGTTCTTC. As protein: CASSVAPASTDEQFF.

This clone has a handful of counts. DNA for the CDR3: TGTGCCAGCAGTCAAAGGGGGACTGGAAACACCATATATTTT. Its translation: CASSQRGTGNTIYF. This rearrangement joins TRBV5-6 to TRBJ1-3, with D perhaps matching TRBD1 (6 bases). This CDR3 spans 14 amino acids. CDR1 is SGHDT and CDR2 is YYEEEE in the germline V gene. V lost 5 bases and J lost 2, with 11 bases in between.